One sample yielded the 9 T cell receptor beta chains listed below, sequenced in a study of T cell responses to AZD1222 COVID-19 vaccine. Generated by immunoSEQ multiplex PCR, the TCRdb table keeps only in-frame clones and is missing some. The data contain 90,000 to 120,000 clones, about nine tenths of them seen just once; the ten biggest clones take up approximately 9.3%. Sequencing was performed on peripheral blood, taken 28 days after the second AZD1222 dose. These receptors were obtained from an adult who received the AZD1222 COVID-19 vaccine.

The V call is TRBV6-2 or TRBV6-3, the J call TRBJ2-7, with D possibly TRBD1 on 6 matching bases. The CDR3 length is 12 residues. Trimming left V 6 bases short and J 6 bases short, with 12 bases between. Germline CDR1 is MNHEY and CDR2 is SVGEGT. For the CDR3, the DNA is TGTGCCAGCAGCCACGCAGGGGTCGAGCAGTACTTC. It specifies CASSHAGVEQYF.

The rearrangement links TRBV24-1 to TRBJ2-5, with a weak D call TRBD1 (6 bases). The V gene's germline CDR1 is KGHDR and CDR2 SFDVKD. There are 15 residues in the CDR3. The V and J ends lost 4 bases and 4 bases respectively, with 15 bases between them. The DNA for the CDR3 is TGTGCCACCAGTGACCAACAGGGTTATGTAGAGACCCAGTACTTC. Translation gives CATSDQQGYVETQYF.

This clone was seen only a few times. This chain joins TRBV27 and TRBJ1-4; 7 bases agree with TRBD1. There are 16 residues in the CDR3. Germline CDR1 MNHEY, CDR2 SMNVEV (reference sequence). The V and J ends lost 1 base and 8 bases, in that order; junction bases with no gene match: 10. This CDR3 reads CASSLLVDRAEEKLFF. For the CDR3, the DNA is TGTGCCAGCAGTTTATTAGTCGACAGGGCAGAGGAAAAACTGTTTTTT.

The CDR3, as DNA: TGTGCCAGCTCACCCCAAGAGGGGAACACTGAAGCTTTCTTT. The encoded protein is CASSPQEGNTEAFF. The rearrangement uses TRBV18 and TRBJ1-1; D remains unclear. Germline assignment: CDR1 KGHSH and CDR2 LQKENI. This CDR3 is 14 amino acids long. Trimming cost V 3 bases and J 1 base, with 9 bases left between them.

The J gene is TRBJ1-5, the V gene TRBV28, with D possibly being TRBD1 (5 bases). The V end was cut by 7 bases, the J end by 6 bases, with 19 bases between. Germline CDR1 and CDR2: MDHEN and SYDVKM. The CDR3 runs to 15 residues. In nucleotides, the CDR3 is TGTGCCAGCACCGCGTGGGGACCGATTCGTCAGCCCCAGCATTTT. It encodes CASTAWGPIRQPQHF. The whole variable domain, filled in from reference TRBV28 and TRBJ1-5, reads DVKVTQSSRYLVKRTGEKVFLECVQDMDHENMFWYRQDPGLGLRLIYFSYDVKMKEKGDIPEGYSVSREKKERFSLILESASTNQTSMYLCASTAWGPIRQPQHFGDGTRLSIL.

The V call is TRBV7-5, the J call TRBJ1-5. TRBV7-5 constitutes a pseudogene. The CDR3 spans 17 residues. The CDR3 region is CARSFPPGKLSNQPQHF. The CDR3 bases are TGTGCCAGAAGCTTCCCCCCGGGAAAGCTTAGCAATCAGCCCCAGCATTTT.

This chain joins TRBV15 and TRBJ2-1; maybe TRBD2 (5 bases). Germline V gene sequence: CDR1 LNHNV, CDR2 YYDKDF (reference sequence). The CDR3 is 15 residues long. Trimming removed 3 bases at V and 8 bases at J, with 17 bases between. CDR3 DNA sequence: TGTGCCACCAGCAGTCGAGGACGAGGGCCGGATGAGCAGTTCTTC. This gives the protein CATSSRGRGPDEQFF.

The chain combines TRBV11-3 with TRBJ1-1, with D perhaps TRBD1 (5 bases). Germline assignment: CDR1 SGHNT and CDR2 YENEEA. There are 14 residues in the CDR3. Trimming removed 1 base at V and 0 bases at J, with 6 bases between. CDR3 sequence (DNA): TGTGCCAGCAGCTTAGGGGGACTGAACACTGAAGCTTTCTTT. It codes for CASSLGGLNTEAFF.

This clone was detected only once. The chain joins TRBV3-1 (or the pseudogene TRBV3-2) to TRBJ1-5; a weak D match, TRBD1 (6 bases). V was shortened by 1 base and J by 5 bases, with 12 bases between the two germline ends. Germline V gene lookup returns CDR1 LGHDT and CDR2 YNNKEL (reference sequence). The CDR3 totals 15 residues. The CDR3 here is CASSQGHRVDQPQHF. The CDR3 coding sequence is TGTGCCAGCAGCCAAGGCCACAGGGTTGATCAGCCCCAGCATTTT.